In this sample, the clone carrying this T cell receptor beta chain turned up a few times. The CDR3 runs to 13 residues. V was pared by 2 bases and J by 7 bases, with 8 bases between. Per the germline V gene, CDR1 is MNHEY and CDR2 is SVGAGI. Using its own MiXCR run on the 5' RACE reads, TCRdb lists one record per CDR3 protein. The data contain just over 60,000 distinct CDR3 sequences, 25% to 35% of them singletons. What was sequenced was tumor-infiltrating naive CD4+ T cells sorted from the breast tumor. Subset indicated: naive CD4+ T cells, CD4+CD45RA+CD25-. This receptor was taken from a female donor with breast cancer. J is TRBJ2-2 and V is TRBV6-5; D gene ambiguous. The CDR3 DNA sequence: TGTGCCAGCAGTTACGCTGTTGGCGGGGAGCTGTTTTTT. Translated: CASSYAVGGELFF.